These 32 T cell receptor beta chains came from one sample sequenced in a study of shared clonotypes between healthy human individuals. Repertoires were generated with immunoSEQ multiplex PCR, while TCRdb's copy carries only in-frame clones and drops some. This sample has under 750,000 clones, with 72% found just once. The sample comprised memory CD4+ T cells sorted from blood. Subset denoted: CD45RA-negative fraction. Receptor source: a woman aged 30 to 39 in good health.

This clone turned up a few times. The chain uses TRBV28 and TRBJ1-2; D is undetermined. The CDR3 is made up of 14 amino acids. Germline assignment: CDR1 MDHEN and CDR2 SYDVKM. The V and J ends lost 4 bases and 4 bases respectively, with 13 bases between them. For the CDR3, the DNA is TGTGCCAGCAGTTCTTCCGGGAGTCCCTATGGCTACACCTTC. Encoded protein: CASSSSGSPYGYTF.

The J gene is TRBJ2-1, the V gene TRBV18; perhaps TRBD2 as D (6 bases). The CDR3 totals 12 residues. Trimming removed 1 base at V and 15 bases at J, with 13 bases between. Germline V lookup: CDR1 KGHSH, CDR2 LQKENI. The CDR3 DNA reads TGTGCCAGCTCACCACGCGGGGAGATGCGGTTCTTC. It is translated as CASSPRGEMRFF.

This clone showed up just a few times. V and J are TRBV7-6 and TRBJ1-3; D may be TRBD1 (5 bases). CDR1 SGHVS and CDR2 FNYEAQ come from the germline V gene. V was clipped by 5 bases and J by 4 bases, with 24 bases between them. This CDR3 comprises 18 residues. The CDR3 DNA reads TGTGCCAGCAGCCCCCGGTTTTTGGGCAGGGCAACCGGAAACACCATATATTTT. It yields the protein CASSPRFLGRATGNTIYF. Full variable domain (rest looked up from reference TRBV7-6 and TRBJ1-3): GAGVSQSPRYKVTKRGQDVALRCDPISGHVSLYWYRQALGQGPEFLTYFNYEAQQDKSGLPNDRFSAERPEGSISTLTIQRTEQRDSAMYRCASSPRFLGRATGNTIYFGEGSWLTVV.

The rearrangement uses TRBV30 and TRBJ2-5; D gene ambiguous. Germline CDR1 and CDR2: GTSNPN and SVGIG (reference sequence). This CDR3 has 12 residues. The V end lost 2 bases, the J end lost 0 bases, and 4 bases lay between the germline ends. This CDR3 reads CAWSLYQETQYF. Here the CDR3 DNA reads TGTGCCTGGAGTCTGTACCAAGAGACCCAGTACTTC.

The chain links TRBV7-8 to TRBJ2-7; D may be TRBD1 (6 bases). Trimming removed 5 bases from V and 5 bases from J, with 19 bases in between. The CDR3 loop spans 15 amino acids. Germline loops: CDR1 SGHVS, CDR2 FQNEAQ. The CDR3, as DNA: TGTGCCAGCAGCCCCCCACACCGGACAGCGAACGAGCAGTACTTC. It codes for CASSPPHRTANEQYF.

This chain uses TRBV6-1 with TRBJ1-5; D not certain. The CDR3 covers 14 residues. Between the trimmed V and J ends, which lost 4 bases and 5 bases, there was a span of 12 bases. Germline values: CDR1 MNHNS, CDR2 SASEGT. Here the CDR3 reads CASSGVRQDQPQHF. CDR3 coding DNA: TGTGCCAGCAGTGGTGTTCGGCAAGATCAGCCCCAGCATTTT.

This chain uses TRBV28 with TRBJ1-2; 7 nucleotides match TRBD1. From germline, CDR1 is MDHEN and CDR2 SYDVKM. The V gene end was trimmed by 2 bases and the J gene end by 8 bases; junction bases not matched to a gene: 11. The CDR3 consists of 15 residues. The CDR3 DNA is TGTGCCAGCAGTTTACCTGATACAGGGGTGGAAGGCTACACCTTC. It yields the protein CASSLPDTGVEGYTF.

This chain joins TRBV2 and TRBJ2-2; TRBD2 aligns across 11 bases. The CDR3 is 19 amino acids. V was clipped by 3 bases and J by 4 bases; unmatched bases: 13. The germline V gene encodes CDR1 SNHLY and CDR2 FYNNEI. The CDR3 sequence is CASSDSGRGAITSTGELFF. The CDR3 nucleotides are TGTGCCAGCAGTGATAGCGGGAGGGGGGCCATAACCTCCACCGGGGAGCTGTTTTTT.

In its sample, this clone was seen many times. CDR3 sequence: CASSPPSARGHNNEQFF. In DNA, the CDR3 is TGTGCCAGCTCACCACCGTCGGCGCGGGGCCATAACAATGAGCAGTTCTTC. V usage is TRBV18 and J usage is TRBJ2-1; possibly TRBD2 for D (6 bases). V dropped 0 bases and J dropped 5 bases, with 17 bases sitting between them. Germline V gives CDR1 KGHSH, CDR2 LQKENI. The CDR3 extends over 17 amino acids.

The rearrangement joins TRBV5-1 to TRBJ1-3; 9 positions agree with TRBD1. The CDR3 totals 15 residues. After removal of 4 bases from V and 4 bases from J, the junction contained 6 bases not matched to a gene. Germline lookup yields CDR1 SGHRS and CDR2 YFSETQ. DNA for the CDR3: TGCGCCAGCAGCACCCGGACAGGGGTGGGAAACACCATATATTTT. Translation: CASSTRTGVGNTIYF.

V is TRBV27 and J is TRBJ1-1, with D possibly being TRBD1 (5 bases). Per the germline V gene, CDR1 is MNHEY and CDR2 is SMNVEV (reference sequence). The CDR3 runs to 15 residues. The germline V and J ends were trimmed by 3 bases and 7 bases, with 18 bases remaining between them. CDR3: CASSFRRTGAGEAFF. CDR3 sequence (DNA): TGTGCCAGCAGTTTTCGCAGGACTGGGGCGGGTGAAGCTTTCTTT.

This clone was detected once. The rearrangement links TRBV4-1 to TRBJ2-3; 9 positions match TRBD2. CDR1 and CDR2 (germline): MGHRA, YSYEKL. Losses at the gene ends were 0 bases for V and 5 bases for J; bases not matched to a gene: 9. This CDR3 contains 17 residues. The CDR3 sequence: CASSQDRVAGVKDTQYF. CDR3 DNA sequence: TGCGCCAGCAGCCAAGATCGTGTAGCGGGAGTGAAAGATACGCAGTATTTT.

In this sample, this clone turned up once. This chain links TRBV18 with TRBJ2-7; TRBD2 matches 9 bases. Trimming removed 2 bases from V and 2 bases from J; junction bases left unmatched: 1. CDR1 and CDR2 from the germline V gene are KGHSH and LQKENI. The CDR3 contains 14 residues. The CDR3: CASSPAGGPYEQYF. CDR3 bases: TGTGCCAGCTCACCAGCGGGAGGGCCCTACGAGCAGTACTTC. Looking up the rest from reference TRBV18 and TRBJ2-7 gives the full variable domain: NAGVMQNPRHLVRRRGQEARLRCSPMKGHSHVYWYRQLPEEGLKFMVYLQKENIIDESGMPKERFSAEFPKEGPSILRIQQVVRGDSAAYFCASSPAGGPYEQYFGPGTRLTVT.

The V call is TRBV18, the J call TRBJ2-3; 8 bases are a match to TRBD2. CDR3 length: 19 residues. Trimming cost V 0 bases and J 1 base; bases outside gene matches: 12. From germline, CDR1 is KGHSH and CDR2 LQKENI. The CDR3 protein is CASSPPVAGMKAGTDTQYF. The CDR3 DNA follows: TGTGCCAGCTCACCACCCGTAGCGGGAATGAAGGCCGGCACAGATACGCAGTATTTT.

V usage is TRBV11-2 and J usage is TRBJ2-1; D is perhaps TRBD2 (5 bases). Per germline, CDR1 SGHAT and CDR2 FQNNGV. Deletions cut 1 base from V and 1 base from J, with 8 bases between. The CDR3 totals 15 residues. CDR3 in DNA: TGTGCCAGCAGCTTAGTCGGGATGTCCTACAATGAGCAGTTCTTC. Its protein is CASSLVGMSYNEQFF.

The chain joins TRBV5-4 to TRBJ2-2; TRBD2 matches at 9 bases. V lost 4 bases to trimming and J lost 0 bases; unmatched junction nucleotides: 7. This CDR3 has 17 amino acids. The germline V gene has CDR1 SGHNT and CDR2 YYREEE (reference sequence). This CDR3 is CASSLTSGSTNTGELFF. CDR3 sequence (DNA): TGTGCCAGCAGCCTTACTAGCGGGTCTACGAACACCGGGGAGCTGTTTTTT.

The rearrangement joins TRBV6-1 to TRBJ1-5; D remains ambiguous. Trimming removed 6 bases at V and 6 bases at J, with 9 bases between. Germline CDR1 MNHNS, CDR2 SASEGT. The CDR3 length is 12 residues. In DNA, the CDR3 is TGTGCCAGCAGGAACTTAGGTCAGCCCCAGCATTTT. This translates into CASRNLGQPQHF.

The gene calls are TRBV5-8 and TRBJ2-5; D might be TRBD1 (7 bases). CDR1 SGHTS and CDR2 YDEGEE come from the germline V gene. V lost 5 bases, J lost 7 bases, and 18 bases lay in between. The CDR3 is made up of 14 amino acids. The CDR3 reads CASRAGQFGGTQYF. The CDR3 region has the DNA TGTGCCAGCAGGGCGGGACAGTTTGGTGGGACCCAGTACTTC.

The chain carries TRBV6-5 and TRBJ1-1; perhaps TRBD1 as D (6 bases). The CDR3 loop spans 14 amino acids. Germline-derived CDR1 and CDR2 are MNHEY and SVGAGI. Between the trimmed V and J ends, which lost 4 bases and 8 bases, there was a span of 17 bases. CDR3 protein: CASSFTRWGAEAFF. CDR3 DNA sequence: TGTGCCAGCAGTTTTACCCGCTGGGGGGCAGAAGCTTTCTTT.

J is TRBJ1-5 and V is TRBV2; D is perhaps TRBD1 (5 bases). Germline values: CDR1 SNHLY, CDR2 FYNNEI. The V and J ends lost 6 bases and 0 bases respectively, with 6 bases between them. This CDR3 region has 13 residues. CDR3 sequence reads: CASRGVSNQPQHF. The DNA of the CDR3 is TGTGCCAGCAGAGGGGTTAGCAATCAGCCCCAGCATTTT. Together with reference TRBV2 and TRBJ1-5, the CDR3 gives the full variable domain: EPEVTQTPSHQVTQMGQEVILRCVPISNHLYFYWYRQILGQKVEFLVSFYNNEISEKSEIFDDQFSVERPDGSNFTLKIRSTKLEDSAMYFCASRGVSNQPQHFGDGTRLSIL.

The V call is TRBV19, the J call TRBJ1-3, with unresolved D. The CDR3 sequence is 14 residues long. Germline CDR1 LNHDA, CDR2 SQIVND (reference sequence). Trimming pared 9 bases from V and 2 bases from J, leaving 14 bases between. CDR3 in DNA: TGTGCCAGCACGGGATTTCGGCCTGGAAACACCATATATTTT. Translation gives CASTGFRPGNTIYF.

In the case of this clone: Other nucleotide sequences from this sample produce the same CDR3. This chain joins TRBV5-1 and TRBJ1-5; 8 positions agree with TRBD1. Per the germline V gene, CDR1 is SGHRS and CDR2 is YFSETQ. J was trimmed by 6 bases and V by 0 bases; bases with no gene match: 2. The CDR3 is made up of 14 amino acids. CDR3 region: CASSLAGGGQPQHF. CDR3 in DNA: TGCGCCAGCAGCTTGGCAGGGGGCGGTCAGCCCCAGCATTTT.

This rearrangement joins TRBV5-1 to TRBJ1-1, with D tentatively TRBD1 (5 bases). This CDR3 has 14 residues. The germline gives CDR1 SGHRS, CDR2 YFSETQ. Trimming left V 5 bases short and J 0 bases short, with 11 bases between. The CDR3 DNA is TGCGCCAGCAGACCTGACAGCATGAACACTGAAGCTTTCTTT. Protein: CASRPDSMNTEAFF.

The chain couples TRBV18 to TRBJ2-5; TRBD1 aligns across 7 bases. There are 14 residues in the CDR3. V trimming: 2 bases; J trimming: 4 bases; junction bases outside the gene matches: 4. Germline CDR1 is KGHSH and CDR2 is LQKENI. This CDR3 is CASSPKGAGETQYF. In DNA form, the CDR3 reads TGTGCCAGCTCACCAAAGGGGGCAGGAGAGACCCAGTACTTC.

V gene TRBV2 combines with J gene TRBJ2-2; 14 nucleotides agree with TRBD2. J lost 9 bases, V lost 5 bases, and 5 bases had no gene match. Germline V gene sequence: CDR1 SNHLY, CDR2 FYNNEI. This CDR3 region has 15 residues. The CDR3 DNA sequence: TGTGCCAGCAGTCGACTAGCGGGAGGGCCCCGGGAGCTGTTTTTT. Translated, it gives CASSRLAGGPRELFF. Together with reference TRBV2 and TRBJ2-2, the CDR3 gives the full variable domain: EPEVTQTPSHQVTQMGQEVILRCVPISNHLYFYWYRQILGQKVEFLVSFYNNEISEKSEIFDDQFSVERPDGSNFTLKIRSTKLEDSAMYFCASSRLAGGPRELFFGEGSRLTVL.

This rearrangement joins TRBV7-7 to TRBJ1-5, with D hard to call. The V gene lost 5 bases and the J gene lost 2 bases, with 10 bases spanning the gap. The CDR3 sequence is 14 residues long. From germline, CDR1 is SSHAT and CDR2 FNYEAQ (reference sequence). The CDR3 DNA follows: TGTGCCAGCAGCCCGGGCGGGGGCAATCAGCCCCAGCATTTT. Its protein is CASSPGGGNQPQHF.

The chain joins TRBV10-2 to TRBJ2-3; 7 positions match TRBD1. The CDR3 length is 15 residues. The germline V gene encodes CDR1 WSHSY and CDR2 SAAADI. V gave up 8 bases and J gave up 0 bases; unmatched junction bases: 8. CDR3 protein: CASHRDSESTDTQYF. The CDR3 region has the DNA TGCGCCAGCCACCGGGACAGCGAGAGCACAGATACGCAGTATTTT.

V gene TRBV9 combines with J gene TRBJ2-2, with D unresolved. Trimming removed 0 bases from V and 1 base from J, with 7 bases in between. Germline V gives CDR1 SGDLS, CDR2 YYNGEE. This CDR3 has 15 residues. The CDR3 region has the DNA TGTGCCAGCAGCGTAGGTTTGGGGAACACCGGGGAGCTGTTTTTT. It codes for CASSVGLGNTGELFF.

The genes are TRBV28 and TRBJ1-1; the D gene is possibly TRBD1 (6 bases). CDR3 size: 14 residues. Germline loops: CDR1 MDHEN, CDR2 SYDVKM. Trimming stripped 7 bases from V and 1 base from J, with 13 bases between. CDR3 sequence (DNA): TGTGCCAGCACGGGACAACTGCCGAACACTGAAGCTTTCTTT. Its translation: CASTGQLPNTEAFF.

The chain employs TRBV28 and TRBJ2-1, with D possibly being TRBD2 (6 bases). V was clipped by 4 bases and J by 0 bases, with 19 bases between them. The CDR3 extends over 18 amino acids. Germline assignment: CDR1 MDHEN and CDR2 SYDVKM. Written as DNA, the CDR3 is TGTGCCAGCAGTTCCATCGGTTGGCGGGATTACTCCTACAATGAGCAGTTCTTC. It encodes CASSSIGWRDYSYNEQFF.

The chain has TRBV5-6 and TRBJ1-1, with D maybe TRBD1 (6 bases). V was clipped by 5 bases and J by 8 bases, with 13 bases between them. This CDR3 has 12 residues. Germline loops: CDR1 SGHDT, CDR2 YYEEEE. The CDR3, as DNA: TGTGCCAGCAGTAGCGGGACACTAGAAGCTTTCTTT. Protein sequence: CASSSGTLEAFF.

V usage is TRBV7-9 and J usage is TRBJ2-2; no clear D. The CDR3 loop spans 15 amino acids. Germline V gives CDR1 SEHNR, CDR2 FQNEAQ (reference sequence). Trimming removed 5 bases at V and 2 bases at J, with 12 bases between. As DNA, the CDR3 is TGTGCCAGCAGCCCTCATGCGGCTAACACCGGGGAGCTGTTTTTT. Its translation: CASSPHAANTGELFF.